Sequencing of this T cell receptor beta chain was carried out in a study of yellow fever vaccine responses in identical twins. Study-wide results and caveats: Vaccine-induced T cell responses in twins were reportedly observed to appear partly convergent, partly personalized.

TCRdb reprocessed the RT-PCR reads via MiXCR and lists one record per CDR3 protein. The sample contains more than 2,500 distinct CDR3 sequences, just under 90% of which appear only once. On this clonotype itself: The antigen is not known.

Here the sequenced sample was T cells from blood (PBMCs), unsorted or a sorted subset (not recorded which), taken before or after yellow fever vaccination (not recorded which). The receptor was isolated from a female donor who received the yellow fever vaccine.

CDR3 region: CASSPGQGMSNYGYTF. Written as DNA, the CDR3 is TGCGCCAGCAGCCCGGGACAGGGAATGTCCAACTATGGCTACACCTTC. The chain links TRBV5-1 to TRBJ1-2; 9 bases line up with TRBD1. J gave up 2 bases and V 4 bases, and 9 bases lay outside the gene matches. The CDR3 is made up of 16 amino acids. Germline V gene data show CDR1 as SGHRS and CDR2 as YFSETQ.